This T cell receptor (beta chain) was recovered during a study of T cell responses to AZD1222 COVID-19 vaccine. Whole-study findings and limits: Spike-specific TCR breadth and depth grew following two AZD1222 doses. Scientists sampled the repertoires only once the peak T cell response had passed. White British donors predominated, females outnumbered males, and clonal diversity was possibly underestimated.

V lost 2 bases and J 2 bases, leaving 13 bases between the germline ends. Germline-derived CDR1 and CDR2 are MNHEY and SMNVEV (reference sequence). The CDR3 is 15 amino acids. The method was immunoSEQ multiplex PCR; TCRdb's version includes in-frame clones alone and lacks a portion of them. The sample includes approximately 88,000 clones, around 73% of them seen just once. A single count supports this clone. The antigen is not known. The sequenced sample was peripheral blood, obtained on day 0 of AZD1222 vaccination. The TCR sequence derives from an adult in good health. The V call is TRBV27, the J call TRBJ2-7; D is possibly TRBD1 (6 bases). CDR3 loop: CASSLPGVPTYEQYF. The CDR3 nucleotides are TGTGCCAGCAGTTTACCAGGGGTCCCTACCTACGAGCAGTACTTC.